Sequencing of this T cell receptor (beta chain) was carried out in a study of blood T cells in healthy people across ages. General observations from the study: PBMCs left unsorted prevented a conclusive naive versus antigen-experienced comparison.

This clonotype has only one observation. The antigen remains unidentified. A second about 6 to 12 cycle PCR used barcoded and J-beta primers. Using its own MiXCR run on the 5' RACE reads, TCRdb lists one record per CDR3 protein. This table holds 1.5 million to 2 million distinct CDR3 sequences, 28% found once. CDR3 length equals 16 residues. Trimming stripped 5 bases from V and 4 bases from J, with 18 bases between. Germline loops: CDR1 MNHNS, CDR2 SASEGT. The receptor was isolated from a woman aged 25 to 39 in good health. The chain couples TRBV6-1 to TRBJ2-1; D may be TRBD1 (6 bases). Source material: blood. This CDR3 reads CASSSTTGPSYNEQFF. CDR3 in DNA: TGTGCCAGCAGTAGTACGACAGGACCTTCTTACAATGAGCAGTTCTTC.